This T cell receptor beta chain was observed in a study of early T cells in non-severe SARS-CoV-2 infection. TCRdb analysed the 5' RACE reads with MiXCR anew, one entry per CDR3 protein. The sample has fewer than 85,000 distinct CDR3 sequences; roughly 13% are singletons. Trimming cost V 8 bases and J 0 bases, with 22 bases left between them. Per the germline V gene, CDR1 is ENHRY and CDR2 is SYGVKD. The CDR3 sequence is 17 residues long. What was sequenced was whole blood. This chain joins TRBV10-3 and TRBJ1-1, with D possibly matching TRBD1 (5 bases). This TCR came from an adult who was a healthcare worker with PCR-confirmed SARS-CoV-2 infection or an uninfected control (not recorded which). CDR3 coding DNA: TGTGCCATCGACAGACCGGCCCTCAAAAATTTGAACACTGAAGCTTTCTTT. Translated: CAIDRPALKNLNTEAFF.